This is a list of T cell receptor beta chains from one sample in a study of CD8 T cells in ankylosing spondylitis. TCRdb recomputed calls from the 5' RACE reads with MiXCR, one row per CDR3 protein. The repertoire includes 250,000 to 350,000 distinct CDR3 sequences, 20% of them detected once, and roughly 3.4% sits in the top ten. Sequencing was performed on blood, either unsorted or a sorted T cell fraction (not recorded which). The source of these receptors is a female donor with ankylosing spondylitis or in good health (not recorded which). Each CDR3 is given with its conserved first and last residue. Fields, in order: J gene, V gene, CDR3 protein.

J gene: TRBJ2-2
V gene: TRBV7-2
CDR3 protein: CASSLRQGYTGELFF

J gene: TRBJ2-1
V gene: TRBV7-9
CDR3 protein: CASSLDQPTYNEQFF

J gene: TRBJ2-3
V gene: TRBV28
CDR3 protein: CASSTRDGTDTQYF

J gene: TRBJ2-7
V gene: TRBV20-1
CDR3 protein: CSATGPTSYEQYF

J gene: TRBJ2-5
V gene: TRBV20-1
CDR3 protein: CSASKASGSLEETQYF

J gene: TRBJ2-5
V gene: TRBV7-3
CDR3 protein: CASSPGPSETQYF

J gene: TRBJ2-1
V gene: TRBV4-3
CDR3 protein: CASSPGRSSYNEQFF

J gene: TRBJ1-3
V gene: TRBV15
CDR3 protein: CATSRDPGGGNTIYF

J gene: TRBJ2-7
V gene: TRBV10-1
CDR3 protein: CASSESGRDEQYF

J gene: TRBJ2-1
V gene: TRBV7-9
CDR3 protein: CACRPAGVDGSYNEQFF

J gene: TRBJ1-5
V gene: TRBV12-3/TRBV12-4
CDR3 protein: CASSLTGGGNQPQHF

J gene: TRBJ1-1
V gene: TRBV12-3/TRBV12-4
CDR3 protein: CASSSRGGTGNTEAFF

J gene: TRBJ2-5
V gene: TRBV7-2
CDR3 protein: CASSLVEGAWETQYF

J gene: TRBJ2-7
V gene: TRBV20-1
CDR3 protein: CSVFSNEQYF

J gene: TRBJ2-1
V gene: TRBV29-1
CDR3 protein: CSVVTSGRANEQFF

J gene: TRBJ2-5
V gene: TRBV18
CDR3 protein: CASSPADRRAEYF

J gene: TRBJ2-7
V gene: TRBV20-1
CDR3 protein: CSANLAGHYEQYF

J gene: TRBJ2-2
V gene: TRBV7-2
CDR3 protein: CASSPGGHTGELFF

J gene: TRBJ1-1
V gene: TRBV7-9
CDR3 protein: CASSLGFPGATEAFF

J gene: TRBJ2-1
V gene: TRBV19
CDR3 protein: CASSIRRLAGSSYNEQFF

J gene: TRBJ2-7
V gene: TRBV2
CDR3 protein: CTNRDNSYEQYF

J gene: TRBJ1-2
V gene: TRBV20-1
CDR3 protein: CSARTRSPPYGYTF

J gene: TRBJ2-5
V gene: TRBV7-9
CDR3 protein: CASSLRDQETQYF

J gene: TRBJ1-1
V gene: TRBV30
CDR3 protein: CAWSKEAMNTEAFF

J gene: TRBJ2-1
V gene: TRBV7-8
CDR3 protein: CASSTLGGRAYNEQFF

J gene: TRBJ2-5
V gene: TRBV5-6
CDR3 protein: CASSYSGNQETQYF

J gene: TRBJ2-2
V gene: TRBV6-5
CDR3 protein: CASSYGPYVDTGELFF

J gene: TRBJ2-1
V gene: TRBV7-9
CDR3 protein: CASSLILVAYNEQFF

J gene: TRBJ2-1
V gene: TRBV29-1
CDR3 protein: CSVDRGALRDEQFF

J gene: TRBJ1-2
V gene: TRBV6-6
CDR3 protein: CASSYIHGYTF

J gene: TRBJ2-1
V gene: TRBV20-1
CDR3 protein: CSALVVIAANEQFF

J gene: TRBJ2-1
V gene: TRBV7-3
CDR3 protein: CASSPSGTSYNEQFF

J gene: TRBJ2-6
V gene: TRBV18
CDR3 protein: CASSLRTASGANVLTF